A single sample is the source of the 9 T cell receptor beta chains below, sequenced in a study of blood T cell repertoires in COVID-19. Profiled with immunoSEQ multiplex PCR; TCRdb holds only in-frame clones, not every one. The data show more than 150,000 clones, with about 86% seen just once and roughly 8.2% held by the top ten. The sample consisted of peripheral blood. The receptor source for this set is a man between 60 and 70 years old with acute or convalescent COVID-19.

The count of this clone is one. The rearrangement links TRBV3-1 (or the pseudogene TRBV3-2) to TRBJ2-1; possibly TRBD2 for D (6 bases). The CDR3 consists of 16 residues. V was pared by 2 bases and J by 4 bases, with 15 bases between. Looked up from germline, CDR1 is LGHDT and CDR2 is YNNKEL (reference sequence). CDR3 in DNA: TGTGCCAGCAGCCAAACCGGGACTTCCACGTACAATGAGCAGTTCTTC. This sequence encodes CASSQTGTSTYNEQFF.

The chain uses TRBV3-1 (or the pseudogene TRBV3-2) and TRBJ1-2, with D perhaps TRBD1 (5 bases). The CDR3 is made up of 14 amino acids. Germline CDR1 reads LGHDT; CDR2 reads YNNKEL (reference sequence). V shed 0 bases and J shed 0 bases, with 5 bases lying between them. Here the CDR3 reads CASSQDRANYGYTF. For the CDR3, the DNA is TGTGCCAGCAGCCAAGACAGGGCTAACTATGGCTACACCTTC.

The chain recombines TRBV7-8 with TRBJ1-5; D not certain. V was pared by 5 bases and J by 5 bases, with 31 bases between. The germline CDR1 and CDR2 sequences are SGHVS and FQNEAQ. The CDR3 length is 20 residues. In nucleotides, the CDR3 is TGTGCCAGCAGCCTGGGAACCGAAGTAAGGAGGACCGATATTCATCAGCCCCAGCATTTT. It codes for CASSLGTEVRRTDIHQPQHF.

The CDR3 DNA is TGTGCCAGCAGTCTCACGAAGATTTCAGGGCCCCAGCATTTT. Encoded protein: CASSLTKISGPQHF. The V and J genes are TRBV27 and TRBJ1-5; D ambiguous. The germline gives CDR1 MNHEY, CDR2 SMNVEV (reference sequence). V lost 5 bases to trimming and J lost 9 bases, with 17 bases between them. The CDR3 length is 14 residues.

This chain connects TRBV7-9 to TRBJ2-3; D ambiguous. The CDR3 loop spans 15 amino acids. Germline V gives CDR1 SEHNR, CDR2 FQNEAQ (reference sequence). With 2 bases removed from V and 4 bases from J, the gap between germline ends came to 13 bases. The CDR3 nucleotides are TGTGCCAGCAGCTTACAGACTGGAGCCTCAGATACGCAGTATTTT. Amino acids: CASSLQTGASDTQYF.

The CDR3 region is CASSGTRASGRNEQFF. Written as DNA, the CDR3 is TGTGCCAGCAGTGGAACTAGGGCTAGCGGGAGGAATGAGCAGTTCTTC. The chain couples TRBV2 to TRBJ2-1; 11 nucleotides match TRBD2. This CDR3 comprises 16 residues. The germline gives CDR1 SNHLY, CDR2 FYNNEI. J was trimmed by 7 bases and V by 4 bases; bases with no gene match: 9.

The J gene is TRBJ2-1, the V gene TRBV5-1; TRBD2 agrees at 12 bases. This CDR3 has 16 amino acids. The J segment lost 3 bases and the V segment lost 4 bases, leaving 5 bases of the junction unmatched. The V gene's germline CDR1 is SGHRS and CDR2 YFSETQ. The CDR3 is CASSPLTSGSYNEQFF. The DNA of the CDR3 is TGCGCCAGCAGCCCCCTGACTAGCGGGAGCTACAATGAGCAGTTCTTC.

In regard to this clone: Additional DNA sequences in this sample encode the identical CDR3. The rearrangement uses TRBV21-1 and TRBJ2-7; the tabulated D call, TRBD1, remains unverified against the DNA. TRBV21-1 is described as a pseudogene. The CDR3 length is 12 residues. The CDR3 sequence: CASSNDRREQYF. Here the CDR3 DNA reads TGTGCCAGCAGCAACGACAGGCGCGAGCAGTACTTC.

In this sample, this clone turned up once. V gene TRBV5-8 combines with J gene TRBJ1-1; no clear D. CDR1 is SGHTS and CDR2 is YDEGEE in the germline V gene. The ends were cut back, 5 bases at V and 1 base at J, with 12 bases in the middle. The CDR3 has 14 residues. CDR3 loop: CASRDRHQNTEAFF. In DNA form, the CDR3 reads TGTGCCAGCAGAGATAGACACCAGAACACTGAAGCTTTCTTT.